This T cell receptor (beta chain) was found in a study of tumor and adjacent non-tumor tissue in lung cancer. Across the study: Patients were aged about 30 to 76, some 10 men and roughly five women, stage I to III.

Study-level results: Higher tumor TCR diversity was associated with shorter survival.

This sample's RNA came from whole unsorted tissue. The normal lung tissue was taken more than 3 cm from the tumor edge. Chemotherapy-naive patients with new lung cancer underwent thoracic surgery in China, August–November 2014. About this clonotype: Its target is unknown. An end of the junction does not agree with germline; a read error may underlie this.

The library came from three nested PCR rounds adapted from ARM-PCR protocols. Each CDR3 protein gets one entry after TCRdb re-called the multiplex PCR reads with MiXCR. Here the sample spans about 43,000 distinct CDR3 sequences, 60% being singletons. Germline V gene data show CDR1 as WSHSY and CDR2 as SAAADI. The CDR3 has 15 residues. The chain recombines TRBV10-2 with TRBJ1-2, with unresolved D. The origin of this receptor is a man aged 45-65 years with non-small cell lung cancer. The sequenced sample consisted of distant non-tumor lung tissue. CDR3 sequence: CASGESTRLNYGYTF. The CDR3 DNA sequence: TGCGCCAGCGGTGAGTCGACAAGGCTTAACTATGGCTACACCTTC.